The 21 T cell receptor beta chains presented below share a single source sample, sequenced in a study of CD8 T cells in ankylosing spondylitis. The study's findings and limits: For ankylosing spondylitis blood, a TCR beta motif of about eight highly homologous variants appeared characteristic.

TCRdb re-called the 5' RACE reads through MiXCR, storing one row per CDR3 protein. The data contain some 200,000 distinct CDR3 sequences, about 7.3% of them singletons. The antigens of these receptors remain unknown. Specimen: blood, either unsorted or a sorted T cell fraction (not recorded which). The receptor set was obtained from a male donor with ankylosing spondylitis.

The chain has TRBV7-9 and TRBJ1-2, with 9 bases aligning to TRBD1. The trim removed 4 bases at V and 8 bases at J, leaving 11 bases unmatched. CDR3 length: 15 residues. CDR1 is SEHNR, CDR2 FQNEAQ, per germline (reference sequence). The CDR3 region is CASSSNRGPPRGYTF. CDR3 bases: TGTGCCAGCAGCTCTAACAGGGGGCCTCCGCGGGGCTACACCTTC.

This clonotype came up many times. The gene calls are TRBV7-9 and TRBJ2-2; D remains ambiguous. From germline, CDR1 is SEHNR and CDR2 FQNEAQ (reference sequence). Deletions cut 10 bases from V and 8 bases from J, with 8 bases between. This CDR3 has 10 amino acids. In nucleotides, the CDR3 is TGTGCCACCTATAAGGGGGAGCTGTTTTTT. Translating gives CATYKGELFF.

This clonotype was counted a few times. The chain has TRBV20-1 and TRBJ1-2; D not resolved. Trimming left V 1 base short and J 3 bases short, with 12 bases between. There are 14 residues in the CDR3. CDR1 DFQATT and CDR2 SNEGSKA come from the germline V gene (reference sequence). CDR3 coding DNA: TGCAGTGCTAGAGTCTCAGGTAGCTACTATGGCTACACCTTC. It is translated as CSARVSGSYYGYTF.

The genes are TRBV5-6 and TRBJ2-7, with 8 bases fitting TRBD1. The CDR3 has 16 residues. From germline, CDR1 is SGHDT and CDR2 YYEEEE. V shed 4 bases, J shed 5 bases, and the junction held 14 bases outside the gene matches. CDR3 residues: CASSPKVGRGLDEQYF. The CDR3 DNA reads TGTGCCAGCAGCCCTAAAGTCGGCAGGGGGCTTGACGAGCAGTACTTC.

The CDR3 sequence: CASSKGGFSNVWSYEQYF. The CDR3 DNA reads TGTGCCAGCAGCAAAGGGGGGTTCAGCAACGTCTGGTCCTACGAGCAGTACTTC. The rearrangement joins TRBV11-2 to TRBJ2-7, with D possibly being TRBD1 or TRBD2 (6 bases each). The CDR3 sequence is 18 residues long. The germline V gene has CDR1 SGHAT and CDR2 FQNNGV. V was clipped by 5 bases and J by 1 base, with 24 bases between them.

This clonotype was seen ten or more times. CDR3 protein: CATRITGQTEAFF. The DNA for the CDR3 is TGTGCCACCCGAATAACAGGGCAGACTGAAGCTTTCTTT. The chain recombines TRBV4-2 with TRBJ1-1, with a tentative D call TRBD1 (6 bases). CDR1 LGHNA and CDR2 YNFKEQ come from the germline V gene. With 10 bases removed from V and 5 bases from J, the gap between germline ends came to 17 bases. The CDR3 runs to 13 residues.

This clonotype came up many times. The genes are TRBV7-9 and TRBJ2-3, with D perhaps TRBD2 (6 bases). The CDR3 loop spans 17 amino acids. Germline CDR1 and CDR2: SEHNR and FQNEAQ (reference sequence). Trimming removed 1 base at V and 4 bases at J, with 18 bases between. In nucleotides, the CDR3 is TGTGCCAGCAGCTTAGTCCATCGGGGAGGTTCCCCAGATACGCAGTATTTT. Its protein product is CASSLVHRGGSPDTQYF.

This clonotype showed up many times. The chain has TRBV6-1 and TRBJ1-2; 11 nucleotides match TRBD1. Germline lookup yields CDR1 MNHNS and CDR2 SASEGT. The CDR3 totals 15 residues. V trimming: 6 bases; J trimming: 8 bases; junction bases outside the gene matches: 11. CDR3 loop: CASRLDRGLAEGYTF. Written as DNA, the CDR3 is TGTGCCAGCAGACTGGACAGGGGGCTTGCCGAAGGCTACACCTTC.

For this clonotype: A much bigger clone sits one base away, suggesting this may be a read error. This chain connects TRBV20-1 to TRBJ2-7; no clear D. The length of the CDR3 is 13 residues. Germline loops: CDR1 DFQATT, CDR2 SNEGSKA (reference sequence). The CDR3: CSARDEGSYDQYF. The CDR3 nucleotides read TGCAGTGCTAGAGATGAAGGCTCCTACGATCAGTACTTC.

This clonotype was seen a handful of times. The genes are TRBV27 and TRBJ2-7; TRBD1 agrees at 8 bases. This CDR3 comprises 14 residues. The germline V gene encodes CDR1 MNHEY and CDR2 SMNVEV (reference sequence). V lost 6 bases and J lost 3; bases outside the gene matches: 7. DNA of the CDR3: TGTGCCAGCAGCCGCGGACAGGGCGGCTACGAGCAGTACTTC. As protein: CASSRGQGGYEQYF.

The chain carries TRBV6-1 and TRBJ1-2; no clear D gene. This CDR3 comprises 14 residues. CDR1 is MNHNS, CDR2 SASEGT, per germline. V lost 2 bases and J 1 base, leaving 8 bases between the germline ends. The CDR3 DNA reads as TGTGCCAGCAGTGAAATCGGCCTTAACTATGGCTACACCTTC. Its translation: CASSEIGLNYGYTF.

In the case of this clonotype: A junction end diverges from the germline sequence, so it may reflect a read error. V is TRBV3-1 and J is TRBJ2-5; TRBD1 is a possible D gene (6 bases). The CDR3 runs to 17 residues. CDR1 LGHDT and CDR2 YNNKEL come from the germline V gene (reference sequence). CDR3 nucleotide sequence: TGTGCCACCAGCCAGGAGGTCCGTAGGGGGAGCCAAGAGACCCAGTACTTC. The encoded protein is CATSQEVRRGSQETQYF.

This clonotype was counted at least ten times. The CDR3 coding sequence is TGTGCCAGCAGTGAACCGACCCGATACGAGCAGTACTTC. Protein: CASSEPTRYEQYF. The J gene is TRBJ2-7, the V gene TRBV12-3 or TRBV12-4; D call uncertain. V was shortened by 5 bases and J by 4 bases, with 12 bases between the two germline ends. The CDR3 spans 13 residues.

In its sample, this clonotype was seen many times. For the CDR3, the DNA is TGTGCCAGCAGTTTAGCCACAGGTTTTAGTAATTCACCCCTCCACTTT. This sequence encodes CASSLATGFSNSPLHF. This rearrangement joins TRBV12-3 or TRBV12-4 to TRBJ1-6, with D possibly matching TRBD1 (5 bases). Trimming took 0 bases from V and 6 from J, leaving 12 bases between them. The length of the CDR3 is 16 residues.

This clonotype was observed at least ten times. The chain joins TRBV9 to TRBJ2-7, with 8 bases fitting TRBD2. Trimming took 3 bases from V and 4 from J; bases not matched to a gene: 9. The CDR3 is 15 amino acids. Germline lookup yields CDR1 SGDLS and CDR2 YYNGEE. The CDR3 loop is CASSDRRSGSYEQYF. In DNA, the CDR3 is TGTGCCAGCAGCGATAGGCGAAGCGGGAGTTACGAGCAGTACTTC.

J is TRBJ2-1 and V is TRBV18, with 10 bases matching TRBD2. There are 17 residues in the CDR3. Germline loops: CDR1 KGHSH, CDR2 LQKENI. The V gene end was trimmed by 2 bases and the J gene end by 1 base; junction bases not matched to a gene: 5. CDR3 sequence: CASSPEPSGGSYNEQFF. The CDR3 DNA reads TGTGCCAGCTCACCAGAACCTAGCGGGGGTTCCTACAATGAGCAGTTCTTC.

This clonotype was counted once. The chain has TRBV4-2 and TRBJ2-7; 7 bases map to TRBD1. CDR1 LGHNA and CDR2 YNFKEQ come from the germline V gene. The CDR3 contains 15 residues. After removal of 0 bases from V and 2 bases from J, the junction contained 4 bases not matched to a gene. In DNA form, the CDR3 reads TGTGCCAGCAGCCAAGATTGGCAGGGGGCCTACGAGCAGTACTTC. Its translation is CASSQDWQGAYEQYF.

This clonotype came up many times. This chain joins TRBV6-1 and TRBJ1-1, with D hard to call. CDR1 MNHNS and CDR2 SASEGT come from the germline V gene. The germline V and J ends were trimmed by 5 bases and 10 bases, with 5 bases remaining between them. This CDR3 is 9 amino acids long. The CDR3 region has the DNA TGTGCCAGCAGTCGAGGAGCTTTCTTT. As protein: CASSRGAFF.

In its sample, this clonotype was seen many times. The CDR3 bases are TGCGCCAGCAGCCAAGGGACCAGTAGGGGAAACACCATATATTTT. Amino acids: CASSQGTSRGNTIYF. The chain employs TRBV4-3 and TRBJ1-3; D gene ambiguous. V was pared by 1 base and J by 4 bases, with 11 bases between. The CDR3 length is 15 residues. Germline-derived CDR1 and CDR2 are LGHNA and YSLEER.

This clonotype was found once. The chain carries TRBV15 and TRBJ1-1; D is uncertain. This CDR3 region has 14 residues. V lost 3 bases, J lost 4 bases, and 12 bases lay in between. CDR1 is LNHNV and CDR2 is YYDKDF in the germline V gene (reference sequence). In DNA form, the CDR3 reads TGTGCCACCAGCAGTCTGGGAATTGGCACTGAAGCTTTCTTT. This gives the protein CATSSLGIGTEAFF.

This clonotype was counted many times. The chain carries TRBV7-2 and TRBJ1-2; a weak D match, TRBD1 (5 bases). V dropped 3 bases and J dropped 4 bases, with 9 bases sitting between them. This CDR3 region has 13 residues. Per germline, CDR1 SGHTA and CDR2 FQGNSA. Here the CDR3 reads CASSFLTVYGYTF. In DNA form, the CDR3 reads TGTGCCAGCAGCTTTTTGACAGTCTATGGCTACACCTTC. The full variable domain, in which reference TRBV7-2 and TRBJ1-2 provide the parts outside the CDR3, is GAGVSQSPSNKVTEKGKDVELRCDPISGHTALYWYRQSLGQGLEFLIYFQGNSAPDKSGLPSDRFSAERTGGSVSTLTIQRTQQEDSAVYLCASSFLTVYGYTFGSGTRLTVV.